This T cell receptor (beta chain) was captured in a study of blood T cell repertoires in COVID-19. Study-level information: Acute and convalescent COVID-19 samples came from the United States, Italy and Spain. From T cells, B-cell-depleted T cells, or PBMCs came the material, which was cDNA or gDNA.

Original data processing: How many nucleated cells were present was estimated from reference gene primer amplification. Here immunoSEQ multiplex PCR was the method, and the copy in TCRdb shows in-frame clones only, minus some. V, J and clone size reflect that table, while D and trimming were determined from the DNA. The table lists about 41,000 clones, around nine tenths of them singletons. CDR3 length: 16 residues. The V segment lost 5 bases and the J segment 5 bases; nucleotides outside the gene matches: 12. Germline V gene data show CDR1 as ENHRY and CDR2 as SYGVKD. Sample: peripheral blood. The TCR comes from a man in his 60s with acute or convalescent COVID-19. The chain uses TRBV10-3 and TRBJ2-5; TRBD2 matches at 9 bases. CDR3 amino acids: CAISRVQAGGVETQYF. The DNA for the CDR3 is TGTGCCATCAGTAGGGTACAAGCGGGGGGAGTGGAGACCCAGTACTTC.